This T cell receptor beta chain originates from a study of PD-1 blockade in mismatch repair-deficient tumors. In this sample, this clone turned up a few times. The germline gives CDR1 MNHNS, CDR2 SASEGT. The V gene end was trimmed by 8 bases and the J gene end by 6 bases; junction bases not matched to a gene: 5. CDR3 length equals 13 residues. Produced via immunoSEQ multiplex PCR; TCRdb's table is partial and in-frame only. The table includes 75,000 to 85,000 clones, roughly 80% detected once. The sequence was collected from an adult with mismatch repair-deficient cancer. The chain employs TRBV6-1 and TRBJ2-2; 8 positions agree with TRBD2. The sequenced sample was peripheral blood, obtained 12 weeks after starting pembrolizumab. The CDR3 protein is CASPGLAAGELFF. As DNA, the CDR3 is TGTGCCAGCCCCGGACTAGCTGCCGGGGAGCTGTTTTTT.